The text below deals with one T cell receptor (beta chain). This entry belongs to a study of T cell changes during pregnancy in multiple sclerosis. The CDR3 length is 15 residues. The V gene end was trimmed by 3 bases and the J gene end by 0 bases; junction bases not matched to a gene: 0. CDR1 and CDR2 from the germline V gene are SGHAT and FQNNGV. Using immunoSEQ multiplex PCR, the repertoire was profiled, and TCRdb retains in-frame clones only, with some absent. The sample yields around 41,000 clones, about 89% seen once. Here the sequenced sample was CD4+ T cells from peripheral blood mononuclear cells, taken in the third trimester of pregnancy. The sequence was collected from a female donor in good health, enrolled as a control in a pregnancy study. This chain uses TRBV11-2 with TRBJ2-2, with 8 nucleotides matching TRBD2. DNA of the CDR3: TGTGCCAGCAGCTTGGGACTAGCGAACACCGGGGAGCTGTTTTTT. It is translated as CASSLGLANTGELFF.